The T cell receptor beta chain under discussion was sequenced for a study of T cell responses to AZD1222 COVID-19 vaccine. Study-level results: Females made up more of the donors, who were largely white British, and clonal diversity may have come out too low. Sampling that yielded the repertoires occurred only after the peak T cell response.

Comments on this clone: Its antigen is still unknown.

Sequencing was performed with immunoSEQ multiplex PCR; in TCRdb, only in-frame clones are kept and a portion is missing. This table has roughly 65,000 clones, 88% appearing once. This TCR was sampled from an adult in good health. The starting material was peripheral blood, obtained on day 0 of AZD1222 vaccination.

The chain's CDR3 is CATSIRQGGDEKLFF. In nucleotides, the CDR3 is TGTGCCACCAGCATCAGACAGGGGGGCGATGAAAAACTGTTTTTT. The gene calls are TRBV15 and TRBJ1-4; 9 nucleotides agree with TRBD1. The trim removed 4 bases at V and 6 bases at J, leaving 6 bases unmatched. Germline values: CDR1 LNHNV, CDR2 YYDKDF (reference sequence). The CDR3 sequence is 15 residues long.